One sample yielded the 7 T cell receptor beta chains listed below, sequenced in a study of cytomegalovirus exposure and HLA in healthy donors. PCR involved 60 Vbeta and 13 Jbeta primers. Libraries were prepared by immunoSEQ multiplex PCR; TCRdb keeps only in-frame clonotypes and omits some of them. This sample carries 100,000 to 150,000 clones, roughly 80% of them seen once, and the ten largest clones take about 3.9%. Source material: PBMCs. Source of these receptors: a woman aged 40 to 55 in good health and CMV-seropositive.

CDR3 residues: CASSVGVQGVTEAFF. The CDR3 DNA reads TGTGCCAGCAGCGTAGGGGTCCAGGGGGTGACTGAAGCTTTCTTT. This sequence joins TRBV9 and TRBJ1-1, with 7 bases lining up with TRBD1. Germline trimming cut 0 bases from V and 5 bases from J; bases unmatched to any gene: 7. This CDR3 is 15 amino acids long. Germline CDR1 SGDLS, CDR2 YYNGEE.

The V and J genes are TRBV19 and TRBJ1-2, with TRBD1 matching 8 bases. The CDR3 sequence is 13 residues long. CDR1 is LNHDA, CDR2 SQIVND, per germline (reference sequence). The V segment lost 8 bases and the J segment 1 base; nucleotides outside the gene matches: 3. In nucleotides, the CDR3 is TGTGCCAGTCTGGACAGGGATAACTATGGCTACACCTTC. Its protein is CASLDRDNYGYTF.

This clone has more than one count but fewer than ten. J is TRBJ1-1 and V is TRBV28; a possible D gene is TRBD1 (5 bases). The length of the CDR3 is 16 residues. Germline CDR1 and CDR2: MDHEN and SYDVKM. The germline V and J ends were trimmed by 8 bases and 8 bases, with 27 bases remaining between them. CDR3 bases: TGTGCCAGCCCTCCGCGAGTGGGAACAGGAAGATCCGAAGCTTTCTTT. Translated, it gives CASPPRVGTGRSEAFF.

J is TRBJ2-1 and V is TRBV9; 7 nucleotides align to TRBD2. CDR1 is SGDLS and CDR2 is YYNGEE in the germline V gene. V gave up 4 bases and J gave up 5 bases; unmatched junction bases: 9. This CDR3 has 15 amino acids. As DNA, the CDR3 is TGTGCCAGCAGCCAAAGGGGAAGCGGGAACAATGAGCAGTTCTTC. This sequence encodes CASSQRGSGNNEQFF.

This chain connects TRBV6-1 to TRBJ1-2, with D tentatively TRBD1 (5 bases). This CDR3 has 14 amino acids. The V and J ends lost 2 bases and 7 bases respectively, with 14 bases between them. Germline loops: CDR1 MNHNS, CDR2 SASEGT. In DNA, the CDR3 is TGTGCCAGCAGTGAACACACAGGCCCTAGTGGCTACACCTTC. Its protein product is CASSEHTGPSGYTF.

This chain uses TRBV28 with TRBJ1-5; possible D gene TRBD1, 6 bases. The CDR3 extends over 15 amino acids. Germline V gene data show CDR1 as MDHEN and CDR2 as SYDVKM. V was clipped by 5 bases and J by 12 bases, with 23 bases between them. CDR3 loop: CASSTPTTGPQVQHF. In DNA form, the CDR3 reads TGTGCCAGCAGTACGCCGACTACAGGGCCCCAGGTCCAGCATTTT.

The chain joins TRBV19 to TRBJ2-7, with D possibly matching TRBD2 (6 bases). From germline, CDR1 is LNHDA and CDR2 SQIVND (reference sequence). The CDR3 spans 14 residues. V lost 3 bases, J lost 6 bases, and 15 bases lay in between. The DNA of the CDR3 is TGTGCCAGTAGTATCAGTCCCCTGGGGGGCGAGCAGTACTTC. Its protein product is CASSISPLGGEQYF. Based on the CDR3 plus reference TRBV19 and TRBJ2-7, the full variable domain is DGGITQSPKYLFRKEGQNVTLSCEQNLNHDAMYWYRQDPGQGLRLIYYSQIVNDFQKGDIAEGYSVSREKKESFPLTVTSAQKNPTAFYLCASSISPLGGEQYFGPGTRLTVT.